This T cell receptor (beta chain) was retrieved from a study of response to subunit inactivated influenza vaccine. Overall study results and limits: Authors suggested few new T cells are recruited by each seasonal influenza vaccination.

TCRdb itself ran the RT-PCR reads through MiXCR, one entry per CDR3 protein. The sample gives 610,000 or so distinct CDR3 sequences, less than 15% of which show up once; 11% is in the top ten. The germline V and J ends were trimmed by 5 bases and 5 bases, with 12 bases remaining between them. This CDR3 is 12 amino acids long. The germline CDR1 and CDR2 sequences are DFQATT and SNEGSKA (reference sequence). With respect to this clonotype: Antigen specificity is unknown.

The material sequenced was PBMCs from blood, taken 12 days after vaccination. The V call is TRBV20-1, the J call TRBJ2-5, with D possibly called TRBD1 or TRBD2 (5 bases each). The receptor was isolated from a man aged 50-59 years who received an inactivated influenza vaccine. CDR3 loop: CSAPYRRETQYF. The CDR3 DNA is TGCAGTGCTCCCTACAGGAGGGAGACCCAGTACTTC.